The source of this T cell receptor beta chain is a study of blood T cell repertoires in COVID-19. Background on the study: The samples span acute and convalescent COVID-19 from the United States, Italy and Spain. The cDNA or gDNA used as material had been derived from T cells, B-cell-depleted T cells, or PBMCs.

The protocol was immunoSEQ multiplex PCR, while the TCRdb copy is restricted to in-frame clones and leaves out a portion. The sample includes around 400,000 clones, around 90% of them seen just once. Germline V gene sequence: CDR1 MNHEY, CDR2 SMNVEV (reference sequence). The V end lost 4 bases, the J end lost 3 bases, and 10 bases lay between the germline ends. The CDR3 spans 14 residues. The TCR originated in a middle-aged man with acute or convalescent COVID-19. The gene calls are TRBV27 and TRBJ2-1, with D perhaps TRBD2 (7 bases). Input material: peripheral blood. The CDR3 DNA is TGTGCCAGCAGTTGGGGGGGGCTCTACAATGAGCAGTTCTTC. This sequence encodes CASSWGGLYNEQFF.